The clone carrying this T cell receptor (beta chain) has a count of ten or more. The data derive from a study of T-cell reconstitution after alpha-beta-depleted transplantation in children. The CDR3 has 14 amino acids. V lost 3 bases and J 0 bases, leaving 7 bases between the germline ends. Germline loops: CDR1 SGHTA, CDR2 FQGNSA. Unique molecular identifiers were used in preparing the TCRbeta library. TCRdb called the PCR reads again in MiXCR, with one record for every CDR3 protein. The sample consists of around 440,000 distinct CDR3 sequences, about 10% of them appearing once. The specimen comprised PBMCs, sampled before TCRalphabeta/CD19-depleted stem cell transplant. The TCR comes from a child aged 2-15 years with inherited bone marrow failure, due to receive a stem cell transplant. The rearrangement links TRBV7-2 to TRBJ2-3; D not certain. The CDR3 reads CASSLNPSTDTQYF. In nucleotides, the CDR3 is TGTGCCAGCAGCTTGAACCCCAGCACAGATACGCAGTATTTT. The full variable domain, with the rest looked up from reference TRBV7-2 and TRBJ2-3, is GAGVSQSPSNKVTEKGKDVELRCDPISGHTALYWYRQSLGQGLEFLIYFQGNSAPDKSGLPSDRFSAERTGGSVSTLTIQRTQQEDSAVYLCASSLNPSTDTQYFGPGTRLTVL.